A selection of T cell receptor beta chains follows, all from one sample in a study of regulatory T cells in long-lasting Graves disease. TCRdb independently ran MiXCR on the multiplex PCR reads; one entry per CDR3 protein. The sample lists approximately 400,000 distinct CDR3 sequences; around a sixth were seen once. The source material was peripheral blood mononuclear cells (PBMCs), sampled at new diagnosis, from a patient treated with antithyroid drugs. Receptor source: a female donor with Graves disease. CDR3s include the opening cysteine and the closing phenylalanine or tryptophan. A D gene is named only where the DNA matches it firmly. Rows may omit the clone size; those that give it use once, few, many or a size class.

clone_size	cdr3_length	d_call	v_call	j_call	cdr3_aa	cdr3_nt
many	15	NA	TRBV5-5	TRBJ2-1	CASSLGHGLGNEQFF	TGTGCCAGCAGCCTGGGACACGGTCTAGGCAATGAGCAGTTCTTC
NA	13	NA	TRBV10-2	TRBJ2-1	CASSPGAHNEQFF	TGCGCCAGCAGCCCCGGGGCCCACAATGAGCAGTTCTTC
NA	16	NA	TRBV28	TRBJ1-5	CASSFVRRASTQPQHF	TGTGCCAGCAGTTTTGTACGCAGGGCCTCCACTCAGCCCCAGCATTTT
NA	11	NA	TRBV27	TRBJ2-7	CASTGSEEQYF	TGTGCCAGCACCGGAAGTGAGGAGCAGTACTTC
NA	15	TRBD1	TRBV5-1	TRBJ2-3	CASSLEGQGTYTQYF	TGCGCCAGCAGCTTGGAGGGACAGGGGACATATACGCAGTATTTT
NA	16	TRBD1	TRBV19	TRBJ1-6	CASSMEPGQKYSPLHF	TGTGCCAGTAGTATGGAACCGGGACAGAAATATTCACCCCTCCACTTT
many	17	NA	TRBV12-5	TRBJ2-6	CASGLVWGASGANVLTF	TGTGCTAGTGGTTTGGTCTGGGGAGCCTCTGGGGCCAACGTCCTGACTTTC
many	14	NA	TRBV3-1	TRBJ2-2	CASSPRLGGGELFF	TGTGCCAGCAGCCCCCGACTAGGGGGCGGGGAGCTGTTTTTT
NA	12	TRBD1	TRBV2	TRBJ1-2	CATADRGYGYTF	TGTGCCACTGCGGACAGGGGGTATGGCTACACCTTC
many	14	NA	TRBV7-9	TRBJ1-4	CASSFVLGSEKLFF	TGTGCCAGCAGCTTTGTTCTAGGCTCTGAAAAACTGTTTTTT
many	15	TRBD2	TRBV20-1	TRBJ2-3	CSASWASGSLDTQYF	TGCAGTGCTAGTTGGGCTAGCGGGAGCCTAGATACGCAGTATTTT
many	14	NA	TRBV12-3/TRBV12-4	TRBJ2-2	CASSPVRATGELFF	TGTGCCAGCAGTCCCGTGCGGGCCACCGGGGAGCTGTTTTTT
many	15	NA	TRBV10-3	TRBJ1-1	CAISESEQGPNEAFF	TGTGCCATCAGTGAATCGGAGCAGGGGCCGAATGAAGCTTTCTTT
many	17	NA	TRBV19	TRBJ2-3	CASSIEERGLSPATQYF	TGTGCCAGTAGTATAGAGGAGCGAGGTTTATCCCCGGCTACGCAGTATTTT
NA	14	NA	TRBV9	TRBJ2-5	CASSTRADQETQYF	TGTGCCAGCAGCACCCGAGCGGACCAAGAGACCCAGTACTTC
many	16	TRBD2	TRBV24-1	TRBJ2-3	CATSDLAGGNTDTQYF	TGTGCCACCAGTGACCTAGCGGGAGGGAACACAGATACGCAGTATTTT
many	16	TRBD2	TRBV4-1	TRBJ2-1	CASSQVRAGDYNEQFF	TGCGCCAGCAGCCAAGTTCGAGCGGGGGATTACAATGAGCAGTTCTTC
many	13	NA	TRBV18	TRBJ2-2	CASSLPNKEELFF	TGTGCCAGCTCACTCCCCAATAAAGAGGAGCTGTTTTTT
many	14	TRBD2	TRBV11-2	TRBJ2-7	CASSFPAGGYEQYF	TGTGCCAGCAGCTTCCCAGCGGGAGGGTACGAGCAGTACTTC
many	21	TRBD2	TRBV7-2	TRBJ2-5	CASSLGGGSGRVRLVVETQYF	TGTGCCAGCAGCTTAGGAGGTGGTAGCGGGAGGGTGCGGTTAGTAGTGGAGACCCAGTACTTC
many	17	NA	TRBV4-3	TRBJ2-1	CASSQQQGLVGYNEQFF	TGCGCCAGCAGCCAACAACAGGGCTTGGTGGGCTACAATGAGCAGTTCTTC
few	18	TRBD2	TRBV3-1	TRBJ2-7	CASSLQRLAGGDTYEQYF	TGTGCCAGCAGCCTGCAGCGACTAGCGGGGGGAGATACTTACGAGCAGTACTTC
many	15	TRBD2	TRBV24-1	TRBJ2-2	CATSDPGRDTGELFF	TGTGCCACCAGTGATCCAGGGAGGGACACCGGGGAGCTGTTTTTT
many	16	NA	TRBV7-9	TRBJ1-5	CASSLGSGFENQPQHF	TGTGCCAGCAGCTTAGGATCAGGGTTTGAAAATCAGCCCCAGCATTTT
many	14	NA	TRBV7-2	TRBJ2-3	CASSDHRLSDTQYF	TGTGCCAGCAGCGACCACCGACTTTCAGATACGCAGTATTTT
many	15	TRBD1	TRBV29-1	TRBJ1-2	CSVEGSGTGDYGYTF	TGCAGCGTTGAAGGTTCCGGGACAGGAGACTATGGCTACACCTTC
many	14	NA	TRBV12-5	TRBJ2-1	CASGWSGAGNEQFF	TGTGCTAGTGGTTGGTCAGGGGCCGGGAATGAGCAGTTCTTC
once	15	NA	TRBV6-1	TRBJ1-5	CASTDFGIRNQPQHF	TGTGCCAGCACCGACTTTGGGATACGGAATCAGCCCCAGCATTTT
many	12	NA	TRBV12-3/TRBV12-4	TRBJ2-2	CATGGDSGELFF	TGTGCCACCGGAGGGGATTCCGGGGAGCTGTTTTTT